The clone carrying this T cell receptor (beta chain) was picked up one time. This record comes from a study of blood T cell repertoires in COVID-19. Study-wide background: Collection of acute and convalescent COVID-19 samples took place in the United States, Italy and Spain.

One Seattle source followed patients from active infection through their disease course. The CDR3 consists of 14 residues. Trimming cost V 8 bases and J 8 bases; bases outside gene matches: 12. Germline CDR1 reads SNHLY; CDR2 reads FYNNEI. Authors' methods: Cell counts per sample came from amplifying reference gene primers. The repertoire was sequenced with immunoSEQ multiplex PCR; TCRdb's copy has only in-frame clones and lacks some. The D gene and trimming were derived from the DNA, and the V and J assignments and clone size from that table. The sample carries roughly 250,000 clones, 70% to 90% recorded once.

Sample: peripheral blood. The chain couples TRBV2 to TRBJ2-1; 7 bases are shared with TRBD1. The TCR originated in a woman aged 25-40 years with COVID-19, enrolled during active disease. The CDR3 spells CASSGTVLVDEQFF. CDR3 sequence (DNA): TGTGCCAGCTCCGGGACAGTACTAGTCGATGAGCAGTTCTTC.